The next 25 T cell receptor beta chains were all read from a single sample in a study of blood T cell repertoires in COVID-19. The assay was immunoSEQ multiplex PCR, and TCRdb's table has in-frame clones only and misses some. Of fewer than 250,000 clones listed, roughly 90% are singletons. Sequenced material: PBMCs or T cells enriched from blood (not recorded which). The receptor source for this set is a woman aged 18-30 years who had recovered from COVID-19.

The gene calls are TRBV18 and TRBJ1-6, with D maybe TRBD1 (6 bases). V lost 5 bases, J lost 7 bases, and 15 bases lay in between. CDR3 size: 15 residues. Looked up from germline, CDR1 is KGHSH and CDR2 is LQKENI. This CDR3 is CASSTKKTGNSPLHF. CDR3 coding DNA: TGTGCCAGCTCAACCAAAAAAACAGGGAATTCACCCCTCCACTTT. Looking up the rest from reference TRBV18 and TRBJ1-6 gives the full variable domain: NAGVMQNPRHLVRRRGQEARLRCSPMKGHSHVYWYRQLPEEGLKFMVYLQKENIIDESGMPKERFSAEFPKEGPSILRIQQVVRGDSAAYFCASSTKKTGNSPLHFGNGTRLTVT.

The CDR3 DNA follows: TGTGCCAGCAACGAACGGGGGGCAGGAAACACCATATATTTT. Translated, it gives CASNERGAGNTIYF. The chain is built from TRBV6-5 and TRBJ1-3; D perhaps matches TRBD1 (6 bases). Between the trimmed V and J ends, which lost 7 bases and 4 bases, there was a span of 14 bases. This CDR3 comprises 14 residues. From germline, CDR1 is MNHEY and CDR2 SVGAGI.

The CDR3 loop reads CASSPPGTGRRDTQYF. The CDR3 bases are TGTGCCAGCAGCCCACCAGGAACAGGGCGCAGGGATACGCAGTATTTT. The V gene is TRBV3-1 (or the pseudogene TRBV3-2), the J gene TRBJ2-3; D possibly corresponds to TRBD1 (6 bases). V was cut by 4 bases and J by 6 bases, with 20 bases left in between. Germline V CDR1 and CDR2: LGHDT, YNNKEL (reference sequence). There are 16 residues in the CDR3.

The chain links TRBV28 to TRBJ2-7; tentative D call: TRBD2 (5 bases). This CDR3 region has 14 residues. Germline V gene data show CDR1 as MDHEN and CDR2 as SYDVKM. Trimming shortened V by 7 bases and J by 6 bases, and 19 bases separated the two germline ends. CDR3 region: CASNFDRGRGEQYF. Here the CDR3 DNA reads TGTGCCAGCAACTTCGATCGGGGTCGGGGCGAGCAGTACTTC.

The chain has TRBV28 and TRBJ1-6; TRBD1 aligns across 7 bases. Germline loops: CDR1 MDHEN, CDR2 SYDVKM. The junction had 8 bases not matched to a gene; V was cut back by 4 bases and J by 8 bases. The CDR3 totals 15 residues. As DNA, the CDR3 is TGTGCCAGCAGTTCCGGGACAGTTGGCGATTCACCCCTCCACTTT. This translates into CASSSGTVGDSPLHF.

The chain combines TRBV5-1 with TRBJ2-1, with TRBD1 identical over 7 bases. The junction had 6 bases not matched to a gene; V was cut back by 4 bases and J by 8 bases. This CDR3 comprises 13 residues. In germline, CDR1 is SGHRS, CDR2 YFSETQ. The CDR3 reads CASSAGQVDEQFF. The CDR3 region has the DNA TGCGCCAGCAGCGCAGGACAGGTCGATGAGCAGTTCTTC.

The chain carries TRBV30 and TRBJ1-4; D is undetermined. Looked up from germline, CDR1 is GTSNPN and CDR2 is SVGIG (reference sequence). This CDR3 has 12 residues. V was shortened by 6 bases and J by 8 bases, with 13 bases between the two germline ends. The CDR3 DNA is TGTGCCTGCTCTCCGGGGAACGAAAAACTGTTTTTT. Protein sequence: CACSPGNEKLFF.

V is TRBV7-9 and J is TRBJ1-2; no clear D. This CDR3 has 14 amino acids. CDR1 and CDR2 from the germline V gene are SEHNR and FQNEAQ (reference sequence). V was pared by 1 base and J by 7 bases, with 13 bases between. CDR3 nucleotides: TGTGCCAGCAGCTTAGTAGGCGGCTGGAGTGGCTACACCTTC. This gives the protein CASSLVGGWSGYTF. The full variable domain, its missing parts supplied by reference TRBV7-9 and TRBJ1-2, is DTGVSQNPRHKITKRGQNVTFRCDPISEHNRLYWYRQTLGQGPEFLTYFQNEAQLEKSRLLSDRFSAERPKGSFSTLEIQRTEQGDSAMYLCASSLVGGWSGYTFGSGTRLTVV.

This sequence joins TRBV12-5 and TRBJ1-1, with 11 positions matching TRBD1. Losses at the gene ends were 5 bases for V and 0 bases for J; bases not matched to a gene: 8. The CDR3 contains 17 residues. Per germline, CDR1 LGHNT and CDR2 FRNRAP. The CDR3 region is CASGPRTGGLMNTEAFF. The CDR3 DNA reads as TGTGCTAGTGGTCCAAGGACAGGGGGCCTCATGAACACTGAAGCTTTCTTT.

The CDR3 loop is CASSGTGVEAFF. In DNA form, the CDR3 reads TGTGCCAGCAGCGGGACAGGGGTTGAAGCTTTCTTT. This chain connects TRBV21-1 to TRBJ1-1; no DNA check was done on the table's D call, TRBD1. TRBV21-1 is a pseudogene. CDR3 length equals 12 residues.

The genes are TRBV3-1 (or the pseudogene TRBV3-2) and TRBJ1-6; D is unresolved. The V end was cut by 0 bases, the J end by 3 bases, with 6 bases between. Germline-derived CDR1 and CDR2 are LGHDT and YNNKEL (reference sequence). This CDR3 is built from 15 residues. CDR3 in amino acids: CASSQEPGYNSPLHF. As DNA, the CDR3 is TGTGCCAGCAGCCAAGAACCGGGCTATAATTCACCCCTCCACTTT.

The rearrangement joins TRBV5-1 to TRBJ2-7, with 8 bases identical to TRBD2. Trimming cost V 4 bases and J 3 bases; bases outside gene matches: 6. Germline values: CDR1 SGHRS, CDR2 YFSETQ. This CDR3 is built from 14 residues. The CDR3 DNA reads as TGCGCCAGCAGCCCGAGCGGGGGCCTCTACGAGCAGTACTTC. Translating gives CASSPSGGLYEQYF.

This clone was counted between two and nine times. CDR3 coding DNA: TGTGCCAGCAGGAGATGGACAGTTGGTGGCAATCAGCCCCAGCATTTT. Translating gives CASRRWTVGGNQPQHF. The chain joins TRBV2 to TRBJ1-5; possibly TRBD1 for D (6 bases). The CDR3 runs to 16 residues. Trimming left V 6 bases short and J 2 bases short, with 17 bases between. Germline V gene lookup returns CDR1 SNHLY and CDR2 FYNNEI.

The chain recombines TRBV28 with TRBJ1-5; the D gene is possibly TRBD1 (6 bases). Looked up from germline, CDR1 is MDHEN and CDR2 is SYDVKM. This CDR3 spans 13 amino acids. Trimming took off 6 bases at V and 2 bases at J, with 8 bases between the two ends. CDR3 residues: CASSRTGNQPQHF. The CDR3 DNA sequence: TGTGCCAGCAGCCGGACAGGCAATCAGCCCCAGCATTTT.

The V and J genes are TRBV7-3 and TRBJ2-1; TRBD2 matches at 7 bases. CDR1 and CDR2 from the germline V gene are SGHTA and FQGTGA. The CDR3 has 16 residues. V trimming: 5 bases; J trimming: 0 bases; junction bases outside the gene matches: 7. As DNA, the CDR3 is TGTGCCAGCAGCCCAACTAGCGCAAGCTCCTACAATGAGCAGTTCTTC. As protein: CASSPTSASSYNEQFF.

The rearrangement joins TRBV29-1 to TRBJ2-3; 7 positions match TRBD1. The V gene's germline CDR1 is SQVTM and CDR2 ANQGSEA. The ends lost 4 bases at V and 3 bases at J; junction bases unmatched: 7. The CDR3 has 14 amino acids. This CDR3 is CSVAKGATTDTQYF. The CDR3 nucleotides are TGCAGCGTTGCCAAGGGGGCTACGACAGATACGCAGTATTTT.

This clone occurred once. This chain links TRBV7-9 with TRBJ2-5, with D possibly matching TRBD1 (5 bases). The germline V gene has CDR1 SEHNR and CDR2 FQNEAQ (reference sequence). Trimming cost V 8 bases and J 5 bases, with 15 bases left between them. The CDR3 covers 13 residues. The CDR3 region has the DNA TGTGCCAGCGAGCAGTGGGGCAGCGAGACCCAGTACTTC. Translating it yields CASEQWGSETQYF. The entire variable domain, with the rest obtained from reference TRBV7-9 and TRBJ2-5, is as follows: DTGVSQNPRHKITKRGQNVTFRCDPISEHNRLYWYRQTLGQGPEFLTYFQNEAQLEKSRLLSDRFSAERPKGSFSTLEIQRTEQGDSAMYLCASEQWGSETQYFGPGTRLLVL.

V gene TRBV2 combines with J gene TRBJ2-3; D is uncertain. CDR3 length: 14 amino acids. Trimming pared 4 bases from V and 1 base from J, leaving 9 bases between. Germline V gene sequence: CDR1 SNHLY, CDR2 FYNNEI. CDR3 region: CASSVLGGTDTQYF. The CDR3 DNA is TGTGCCAGCAGTGTCCTGGGCGGCACAGATACGCAGTATTTT. The complete variable domain, with remaining parts taken from reference TRBV2 and TRBJ2-3, reads EPEVTQTPSHQVTQMGQEVILRCVPISNHLYFYWYRQILGQKVEFLVSFYNNEISEKSEIFDDQFSVERPDGSNFTLKIRSTKLEDSAMYFCASSVLGGTDTQYFGPGTRLTVL.

The gene calls are TRBV7-3 and TRBJ1-2, with 9 bases aligning to TRBD1. CDR1 SGHTA and CDR2 FQGTGA come from the germline V gene. The CDR3 contains 13 residues. V shed 4 bases, J shed 5 bases, and the junction held 2 bases outside the gene matches. In DNA, the CDR3 is TGTGCCAGCAGCTCGGGACAGGGTTATGGCTACACCTTC. It specifies CASSSGQGYGYTF.

J is TRBJ2-7 and V is TRBV10-3, with 7 bases fitting TRBD2. Germline V gene lookup returns CDR1 ENHRY and CDR2 SYGVKD. The CDR3 has 16 residues. V gave up 2 bases and J gave up 2 bases; unmatched junction bases: 9. The CDR3, as DNA: TGTGCCATCAGTGAGATGATTCTAGCGGTCCCCTACGAGCAGTACTTC. This translates into CAISEMILAVPYEQYF.

This clone has more than one count but fewer than ten. The chain has TRBV9 and TRBJ2-7; 7 nucleotides line up with TRBD1. Germline CDR1 and CDR2: SGDLS and YYNGEE. Trimming at V came to 4 bases and at J to 2 bases, leaving 9 bases not matched to a gene. The CDR3 consists of 15 residues. CDR3 residues: CASSPGDSRTYEQYF. In DNA form, the CDR3 reads TGTGCCAGCAGCCCCGGGGACAGTAGGACCTACGAGCAGTACTTC.

The chain employs TRBV24-1 and TRBJ1-2, with D maybe TRBD1 (6 bases). From germline, CDR1 is KGHDR and CDR2 SFDVKD. This CDR3 is built from 14 residues. The V and J ends lost 3 bases and 5 bases respectively, with 12 bases between them. CDR3 in DNA: TGTGCCACCAGTGATCCTCGGACAGTTTATGGCTACACCTTC. Translated: CATSDPRTVYGYTF.

The J gene is TRBJ2-5, the V gene TRBV7-6; D unresolved. The germline CDR1 and CDR2 sequences are SGHVS and FNYEAQ. The CDR3 has 13 amino acids. V shed 5 bases and J shed 10 bases, with 17 bases lying between them. In nucleotides, the CDR3 is TGTGCCAGCAGCCTACGCTTTACCGGTGGCCAGTACTTC. Translation gives CASSLRFTGGQYF.

The chain links TRBV5-1 to TRBJ2-5; possible D gene TRBD2, 6 bases. Germline V gene data show CDR1 as SGHRS and CDR2 as YFSETQ. The V and J ends lost 0 bases and 5 bases respectively, with 11 bases between them. The CDR3 totals 14 residues. The CDR3 DNA is TGCGCCAGCAGCTTGGCGGGGGATAGGGAGACCCAGTACTTC. Translation gives CASSLAGDRETQYF. Full variable domain (rest looked up from reference TRBV5-1 and TRBJ2-5): KAGVTQTPRYLIKTRGQQVTLSCSPISGHRSVSWYQQTPGQGLQFLFEYFSETQRNKGNFPGRFSGRQFSNSRSEMNVSTLELGDSALYLCASSLAGDRETQYFGPGTRLLVL.

The V call is TRBV2, the J call TRBJ1-5; 8 bases line up with TRBD1. The germline CDR1 and CDR2 sequences are SNHLY and FYNNEI. With V trimmed by 3 bases and J by 5 bases, 3 bases remained unmatched. CDR3 size: 14 residues. In nucleotides, the CDR3 is TGTGCCAGCAGTGATGGACAGGGTTATCAGCCCCAGCATTTT. This codes for CASSDGQGYQPQHF.